This T cell receptor (beta chain) is drawn from a study of Graves' ophthalmopathy and Graves' hyperthyroidism. This clonotype is labeled medium-sized. Its cognate antigen is unknown. This CDR3 has 16 amino acids. Looked up from germline, CDR1 is SGHTA and CDR2 is FQGNSA. V trimming: 1 base; J trimming: 4 bases; junction bases outside the gene matches: 5. The PBMCs had their origin in 7.5 to 10 ml of fresh peripheral blood. General study findings and limits: The model achieved 70.59% sensitivity and over 72% specificity for ophthalmopathy progression. Cross-validated, the 13-signature model showed 87.88%/81.08% sensitivity/specificity, and 80%/75% in the test set.

The authors amplified TCR beta CDR3 regions from RNA transcripts. RT-PCR in the first round used HTBI primers; a second-round multiplex PCR followed. A single record per CDR3 protein comes from TCRdb applying MiXCR to the multiplex PCR reads. In the table there are 650,000 to 900,000 distinct CDR3 sequences, 35% to 50% of which are singletons. What was sequenced was peripheral blood. The clonotype comes from an adult man with Graves' ophthalmopathy. The rearrangement links TRBV7-2 to TRBJ1-4; 8 bases align to TRBD1. This CDR3 is CASSLGGQGSNEKLFF. The DNA for the CDR3 is TGTGCCAGCAGCTTAGGTGGACAGGGCAGTAATGAAAAACTGTTTTTT.